This is a list of T cell receptor beta chains from one sample in a study of cytomegalovirus exposure and HLA in healthy donors. The table came from immunoSEQ multiplex PCR; TCRdb's copy has only in-frame clones and leaves some out. This table has approximately 150,000 clones, about 80% appearing once. The material sequenced was PBMCs. These TCRs come from a man aged 30 to 39 in good health and CMV-seropositive. The CDR3 runs from the conserved cysteine through the conserved F or W. The D gene is left open where the match is weak. Rows may omit the clone size; those that give it use once, few, many or a size class.

>TRBJ2-5|-|-|TRBV11-3
CASSIAGSPPQETQYF
TGTGCCAGCAGCATCGCCGGGAGCCCTCCCCAGGAGACCCAGTACTTC
>TRBJ2-5|TRBD2|-|TRBV7-9
CASSFERGGQETQYF
TGTGCCAGCAGCTTCGAGCGGGGGGGTCAAGAGACCCAGTACTTC
>TRBJ1-3|-|-|TRBV5-6
CASSFGGASGNTIYF
TGTGCCAGCAGCTTTGGAGGAGCCTCTGGAAACACCATATATTTT
>TRBJ1-2|TRBD1|-|TRBV5-1
CASSRDRMGYTF
TGCGCCAGCAGTAGGGACAGGATGGGCTACACCTTC
>TRBJ2-2|-|-|TRBV2
CASSGGRTNTGELFF
TGTGCCAGCAGTGGAGGGAGGACGAACACCGGGGAGCTGTTTTTT
>TRBJ2-1|-|-|TRBV5-1
CASSPARGMNEQFF
TGCGCCAGCTCCCCCGCCAGGGGCATGAATGAGCAGTTCTTC
>TRBJ2-1|-|-|TRBV7-8
CASSLKGTPSDNEQFF
TGTGCCAGCAGCTTAAAGGGGACTCCTTCGGACAATGAGCAGTTCTTC
>TRBJ2-2|TRBD2|-|TRBV6-4
CASSETSGGADTGELFF
TGTGCCAGCAGTGAAACTAGCGGGGGGGCCGACACCGGGGAGCTGTTTTTT
>TRBJ1-1|-|few|TRBV5-1
CASSQGQIEAFF
TGCGCCAGCAGCCAAGGACAGATTGAAGCTTTCTTT
>TRBJ2-2|TRBD1|-|TRBV4-3
CASSRGRGLTGELFF
TGCGCCAGCAGCCGAGGCAGGGGGCTCACCGGGGAGCTGTTTTTT
>TRBJ1-1|TRBD1|-|TRBV18
CASSRDREEDEAFF
TGTGCCAGCTCACGGGACAGGGAAGAGGATGAAGCTTTCTTT
>TRBJ2-1|TRBD2|-|TRBV5-4
CASSLALAGVPYNEQFF
TGTGCCAGCAGCTTGGCACTAGCGGGAGTTCCCTACAATGAGCAGTTCTTC
>TRBJ1-1|-|-|TRBV18
CASSPQPNTEAFF
TGTGCCAGCTCACCACAGCCGAACACTGAAGCTTTCTTT
>TRBJ1-1|TRBD1|-|TRBV19
CASSIGQGRNTEAFF
TGTGCCAGTAGTATCGGACAGGGGAGGAACACTGAAGCTTTCTTT
>TRBJ2-1|TRBD2|once|TRBV19
CASSGLAGGYNEQFF
TGTGCCAGTTCGGGACTAGCGGGTGGCTACAATGAGCAGTTCTTC
>TRBJ2-7|-|-|TRBV4-2
CASSQERDSYEQYF
TGTGCCAGCAGCCAAGAGAGGGACTCCTACGAGCAGTACTTC
>TRBJ2-1|TRBD2|once|TRBV5-1
CASSLGGLVYNEQFF
TGCGCCAGCAGCTTGGGGGGACTAGTTTACAATGAGCAGTTCTTC
>TRBJ2-2|-|-|TRBV7-3
CASREDPNAGELFF
TGTGCCAGCAGGGAGGACCCGAACGCCGGGGAGCTGTTTTTT
>TRBJ1-5|-|few|TRBV15
CATSTDTGFQPQHF
TGTGCCACCAGCACCGACACAGGGTTTCAGCCCCAGCATTTT
>TRBJ1-1|-|-|TRBV4-2
CASSQVYNMNTEAFF
TGTGCCAGCAGCCAAGTATACAACATGAACACTGAAGCTTTCTTT
>TRBJ2-1|-|-|TRBV30
CAWTESNEQFF
TGTGCCTGGACGGAGTCCAATGAGCAGTTCTTC
>TRBJ2-7|-|-|TRBV6-1
CASSESRKAHF
TGTGCCAGCAGTGAAAGCAGGAAGGCGCACTTC
>TRBJ2-1|-|once|TRBV4-3
CASSQLRGTYNEQFF
TGCGCCAGCAGCCAATTACGGGGTACCTACAATGAGCAGTTCTTC
>TRBJ1-1|-|-|TRBV6-5
CASSTGLNTEAFF
TGTGCCAGCAGTACAGGGTTGAACACTGAAGCTTTCTTT
>TRBJ2-7|TRBD2|-|TRBV27
CASSTSSGFSYEQYF
TGTGCCAGCAGTACTTCTAGCGGATTCTCCTACGAGCAGTACTTC
>TRBJ1-2|-|-|TRBV2
CASSESLGDGYTF
TGTGCCAGCAGTGAGAGCTTAGGGGATGGCTACACCTTC
>TRBJ2-1|-|few|TRBV5-1
CASRERTDNEQFF
TGCGCCAGCAGAGAACGGACAGACAATGAGCAGTTCTTC
>TRBJ2-5|-|once|TRBV5-4
CASSPDFQETQYF
TGTGCCAGCAGCCCCGACTTCCAAGAGACCCAGTACTTC
>TRBJ1-1|-|-|TRBV28
CASSYQGSGPTPGDTEAFF
TGTGCCAGCAGTTATCAGGGATCCGGTCCCACTCCAGGTGACACTGAAGCTTTCTTT
>TRBJ2-2|TRBD1|-|TRBV5-4
CASTTRRQGNGELFF
TGTGCCAGCACCACAAGGCGACAGGGCAACGGGGAGCTGTTTTTT
>TRBJ1-4|-|-|TRBV7-2
CASSPDRSATNEKLFF
TGTGCCAGCAGTCCTGACAGATCTGCAACTAATGAAAAACTGTTTTTT
>TRBJ2-3|-|-|TRBV4-1
CASSQSLAGASTDTQYF
TGCGCCAGCAGCCAAAGTCTTGCGGGGGCCAGCACAGATACGCAGTATTTT
>TRBJ2-7|TRBD2|-|TRBV5-1
CASSPRTSGGYEQYF
TGCGCCAGCAGCCCCAGGACTAGCGGGGGCTACGAGCAGTACTTC
>TRBJ2-5|-|-|TRBV2
CASSARTVQETQYF
TGTGCCAGCAGTGCGAGGACAGTCCAAGAGACCCAGTACTTC
>TRBJ1-1|-|once|TRBV7-2
CASSRHSGAEQIEAFF
TGTGCCAGCAGCCGCCACAGTGGGGCAGAACAAATTGAAGCTTTCTTT
>TRBJ1-4|-|-|TRBV19
CASSIDRIRGGRNEKLFF
TGTGCCAGTAGTATAGATCGCATCAGGGGAGGGCGAAATGAAAAACTGTTTTTT
>TRBJ1-1|TRBD1|-|TRBV5-6
CASSGVTGAVNTEAFF
TGTGCCAGCAGCGGAGTGACAGGGGCCGTGAACACTGAAGCTTTCTTT
>TRBJ2-2|TRBD2|-|TRBV5-6
CASSLAGVSYTGELFF
TGTGCCAGCAGCTTAGCGGGAGTGTCGTACACCGGGGAGCTGTTTTTT
>TRBJ2-3|-|once|TRBV27
CASKSSGGSGLSTDTQYF
TGTGCCAGCAAATCAAGTGGGGGGAGCGGACTTAGCACAGATACGCAGTATTTT
>TRBJ1-4|TRBD1|-|TRBV27
CASSLSKGTGIVTNEKLFF
TGTGCCAGCAGTTTATCAAAAGGGACAGGGATCGTTACTAATGAAAAACTGTTTTTT
>TRBJ1-4|-|-|TRBV4-1
CASSQAWGGATNEKLFF
TGCGCCAGCAGCCAAGCTTGGGGCGGCGCAACTAATGAAAAACTGTTTTTT
>TRBJ1-1|-|-|TRBV6-4
CASPMPVLLTEAFF
TGTGCCAGCCCTATGCCGGTCTTACTCACTGAAGCTTTCTTT